This TCR beta chain was found in a study of identical twins. Overall study results and limits: Out-of-frame alpha sequences shared by twins showed excess low generation probability. Rather than following the same donors, the conclusions depended on cross-sectional statistical analysis.

Every sampled donor was Caucasian and healthy. A single count supports this clonotype. Its antigen is not known. TCRdb called the 5' RACE reads again in MiXCR, with one record for every CDR3 protein. The table has 1.5 million to 2 million distinct CDR3 sequences, about 32% seen once. The CDR3 length is 13 residues. Sequences were obtained from cord blood. This rearrangement joins TRBV12-3 or TRBV12-4 to TRBJ2-1, with D perhaps matching TRBD2 (5 bases). The last part of the DNA fits TRBJ2-7 better; the J call may be wrong. The clonotype was recovered from a newborn girl in good health. The CDR3 DNA follows: TGTGCCAGCGCCCTAGCATCCTACAATGAGCAGTACTTC. Translation: CASALASYNEQYF.